This paragraph covers one TCR beta chain sequence. The germline V gene encodes CDR1 LGHNT and CDR2 FRNRAP. There are 16 residues in the CDR3. V dropped 2 bases and J dropped 4; count of bases not matched to a gene: 9. The data originate from a study of technical replicates of blood from a few donors. Profiled with immunoSEQ multiplex PCR; TCRdb holds only in-frame clones, not every one. The sample lists about 88,000 clones, around 93% occurring once. The receptor's source is a human donor in good health. The chain employs TRBV12-5 and TRBJ2-5; 8 nucleotides line up with TRBD2. The sequenced material came from T cells isolated from PBMCs. CDR3 sequence (DNA): TGTGCTAGTGGTTTGCCAGCGGGGGCTACAGGAGAGACCCAGTACTTC. Translation gives CASGLPAGATGETQYF.